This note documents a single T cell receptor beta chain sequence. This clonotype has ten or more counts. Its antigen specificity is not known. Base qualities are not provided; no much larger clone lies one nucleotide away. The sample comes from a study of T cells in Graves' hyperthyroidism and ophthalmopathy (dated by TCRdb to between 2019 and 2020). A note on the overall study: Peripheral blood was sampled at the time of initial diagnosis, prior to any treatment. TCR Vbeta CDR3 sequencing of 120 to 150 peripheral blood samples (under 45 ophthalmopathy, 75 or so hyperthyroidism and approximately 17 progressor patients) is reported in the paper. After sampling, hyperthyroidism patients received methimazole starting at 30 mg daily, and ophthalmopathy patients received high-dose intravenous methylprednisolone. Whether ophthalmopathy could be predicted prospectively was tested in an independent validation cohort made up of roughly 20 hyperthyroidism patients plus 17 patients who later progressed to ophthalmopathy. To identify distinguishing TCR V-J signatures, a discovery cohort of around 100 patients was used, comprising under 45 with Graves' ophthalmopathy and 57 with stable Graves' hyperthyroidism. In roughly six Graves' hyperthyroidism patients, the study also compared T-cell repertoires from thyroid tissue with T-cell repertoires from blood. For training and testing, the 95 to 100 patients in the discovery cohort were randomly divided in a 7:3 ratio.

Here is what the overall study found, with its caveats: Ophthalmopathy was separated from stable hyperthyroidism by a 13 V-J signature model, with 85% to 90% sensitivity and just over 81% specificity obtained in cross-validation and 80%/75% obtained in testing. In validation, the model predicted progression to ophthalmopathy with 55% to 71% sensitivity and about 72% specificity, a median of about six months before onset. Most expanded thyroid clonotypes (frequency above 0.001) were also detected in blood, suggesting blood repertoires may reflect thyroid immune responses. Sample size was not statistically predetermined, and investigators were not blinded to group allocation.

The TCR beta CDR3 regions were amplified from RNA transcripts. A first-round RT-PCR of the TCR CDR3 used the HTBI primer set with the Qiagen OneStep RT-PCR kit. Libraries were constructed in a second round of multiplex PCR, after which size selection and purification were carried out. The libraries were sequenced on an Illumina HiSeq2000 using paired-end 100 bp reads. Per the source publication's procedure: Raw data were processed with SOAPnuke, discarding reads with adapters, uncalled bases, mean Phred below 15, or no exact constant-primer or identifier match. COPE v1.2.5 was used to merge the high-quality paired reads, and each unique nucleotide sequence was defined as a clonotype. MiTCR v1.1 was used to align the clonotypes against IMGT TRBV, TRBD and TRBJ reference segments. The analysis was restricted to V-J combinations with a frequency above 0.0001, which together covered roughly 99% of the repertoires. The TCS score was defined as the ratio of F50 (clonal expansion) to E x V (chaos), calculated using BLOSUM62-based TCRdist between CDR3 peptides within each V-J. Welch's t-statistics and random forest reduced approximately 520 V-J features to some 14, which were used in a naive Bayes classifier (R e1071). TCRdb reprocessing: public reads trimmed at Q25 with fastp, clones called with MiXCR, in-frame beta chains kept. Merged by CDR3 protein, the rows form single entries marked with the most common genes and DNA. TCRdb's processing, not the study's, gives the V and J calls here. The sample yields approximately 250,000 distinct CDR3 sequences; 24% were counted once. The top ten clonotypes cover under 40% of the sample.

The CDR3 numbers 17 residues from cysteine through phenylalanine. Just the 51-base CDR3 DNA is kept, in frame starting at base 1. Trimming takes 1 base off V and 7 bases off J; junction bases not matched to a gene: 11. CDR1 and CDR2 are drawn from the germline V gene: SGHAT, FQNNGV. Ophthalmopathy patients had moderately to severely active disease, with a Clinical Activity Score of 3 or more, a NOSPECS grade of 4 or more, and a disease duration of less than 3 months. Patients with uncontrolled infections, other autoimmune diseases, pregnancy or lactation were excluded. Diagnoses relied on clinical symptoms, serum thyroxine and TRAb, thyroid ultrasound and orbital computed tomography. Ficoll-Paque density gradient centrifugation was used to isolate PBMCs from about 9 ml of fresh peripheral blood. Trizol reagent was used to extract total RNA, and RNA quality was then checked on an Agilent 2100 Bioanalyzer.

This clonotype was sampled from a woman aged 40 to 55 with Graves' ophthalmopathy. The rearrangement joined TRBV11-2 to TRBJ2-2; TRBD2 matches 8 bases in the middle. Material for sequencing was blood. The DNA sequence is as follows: TGTGCCAGCAGCTTAGGAGTACTAGCGGTCGAGGGCGGGGAGCTGTTTTTT. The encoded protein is CASSLGVLAVEGGELFF.